These 24 T cell receptor beta chains were sequenced from one sample in a study of radiation and T cells in renal cell carcinoma. Time point reported: blood 4 weeks post-SBRT, at nephrectomy. Treatment denoted: 15 Gy SBRT to primary tumor, nephrectomy 4 weeks later. Generated by immunoSEQ multiplex PCR, the TCRdb table keeps only in-frame clones and is missing some. The sample records 150,000 to 200,000 clones, approximately 90% being singletons. The specimen was blood, collected from a patient whose treatment included radiotherapy and nephrectomy. The receptor set was obtained from a woman aged 45-65 years with renal cell carcinoma.

The chain has TRBV5-1 and TRBJ1-2; D remains unclear. Per germline, CDR1 SGHRS and CDR2 YFSETQ. The V end lost 5 bases, the J end lost 2 bases, and 7 bases lay between the germline ends. The CDR3 has 12 amino acids. CDR3 coding DNA: TGCGCCAGCAGGGGCGAGAACTATGGCTACACCTTC. Its translation is CASRGENYGYTF.

This chain connects TRBV6-6 to TRBJ1-2; TRBD1 matches 9 bases. J was trimmed by 6 bases and V by 7 bases; bases with no gene match: 12. The germline V gene encodes CDR1 MNHNY and CDR2 SVGAGI (reference sequence). The CDR3 contains 15 residues. CDR3: CASTEFLTGGNGYTF. The DNA for the CDR3 is TGTGCCAGCACCGAATTCCTGACAGGGGGTAATGGCTACACCTTC.

The rearrangement joins TRBV7-9 to TRBJ2-7, with TRBD2 matching over 14 bases. Germline V gene sequence: CDR1 SEHNR, CDR2 FQNEAQ (reference sequence). This CDR3 is 17 amino acids long. V was clipped by 4 bases and J by 3 bases; unmatched bases: 8. The CDR3: CASSYGLAGGPSYEQYF. The CDR3 region has the DNA TGTGCCAGCAGCTACGGACTAGCGGGGGGCCCTAGCTACGAGCAGTACTTC.

This clone showed up just a few times. V usage is TRBV2 and J usage is TRBJ1-2, with 7 positions matching TRBD1. The germline gives CDR1 SNHLY, CDR2 FYNNEI. V gave up 4 bases and J gave up 0 bases; unmatched junction bases: 11. The CDR3 consists of 17 residues. The CDR3: CASSASAGTAANYGYTF. As DNA, the CDR3 is TGTGCCAGCAGTGCCAGCGCCGGGACAGCTGCTAACTATGGCTACACCTTC.

J is TRBJ1-5 and V is TRBV2; no reliable D call. V was cut by 4 bases and J by 1 base, with 5 bases left in between. CDR3 length: 13 amino acids. Germline loops: CDR1 SNHLY, CDR2 FYNNEI. The CDR3 region has the DNA TGTGCCAGCAGTGTACGCAGCAATCAGCCCCAGCATTTT. It is translated as CASSVRSNQPQHF.

The CDR3 DNA reads as TGTGCCAGCAGTTACCGGACAGGCACCCTCCACTTT. Residues: CASSYRTGTLHF. The J gene is TRBJ1-6, the V gene TRBV6-6, with TRBD1 matching over 7 bases. The length of the CDR3 is 12 residues. From germline, CDR1 is MNHNY and CDR2 SVGAGI (reference sequence). V was clipped by 2 bases and J by 14 bases; unmatched bases: 3.

This chain joins TRBV15 and TRBJ2-7, with a weak D call TRBD2 (6 bases). Germline assignment: CDR1 LNHNV and CDR2 YYDKDF (reference sequence). Trimming cost V 9 bases and J 6 bases, with 15 bases left between them. This CDR3 has 12 amino acids. This CDR3 reads CATRGLRGEQYF. The CDR3 DNA sequence: TGTGCCACTAGGGGACTCCGGGGCGAGCAGTACTTC.

This chain connects TRBV7-9 to TRBJ2-1; D call uncertain. The CDR3 is 15 amino acids. Per germline, CDR1 SEHNR and CDR2 FQNEAQ (reference sequence). Trimming removed 5 bases at V and 0 bases at J, with 11 bases between. The CDR3 DNA reads TGTGCCAGCAGCAGTCAGGTGTACTCCTACAATGAGCAGTTCTTC. Its protein product is CASSSQVYSYNEQFF.

The chain links TRBV16 to TRBJ1-2; D call uncertain. There are 14 residues in the CDR3. With 0 bases removed from V and 3 bases from J, the gap between germline ends came to 8 bases. Per germline, CDR1 KGHSY and CDR2 FQNENV. In DNA, the CDR3 is TGTGCCAGCAGCCAATCTCCAGAAGACTATGGCTACACCTTC. Protein product: CASSQSPEDYGYTF.

This chain joins TRBV2 and TRBJ2-1, with a possible D match to TRBD2 (5 bases). CDR3 length: 14 residues. The germline CDR1 and CDR2 sequences are SNHLY and FYNNEI. V lost 1 base and J lost 7, with 11 bases in between. For the CDR3, the DNA is TGTGCCAGCAGTGAAGGTGCGACGGGGAATGAGCAGTTCTTC. This gives the protein CASSEGATGNEQFF. Filled out from reference TRBV2 and TRBJ2-1, the complete variable domain reads EPEVTQTPSHQVTQMGQEVILRCVPISNHLYFYWYRQILGQKVEFLVSFYNNEISEKSEIFDDQFSVERPDGSNFTLKIRSTKLEDSAMYFCASSEGATGNEQFFGPGTRLTVL.

The V gene is TRBV7-9, the J gene TRBJ1-6; possible D gene TRBD1, 5 bases. The CDR3 totals 18 residues. Germline V lookup: CDR1 SEHNR, CDR2 FQNEAQ (reference sequence). V lost 4 bases and J lost 12, with 28 bases in between. The CDR3 DNA is TGTGCCAGCAGCTCGTCCAGTGGGGACCCAGAGAAACTCTTACCCCTCCACTTT. The encoded protein is CASSSSSGDPEKLLPLHF.

A few counts support this clone. The chain recombines TRBV4-2 with TRBJ1-2; a weak D match, TRBD1 (6 bases). CDR3 length: 16 residues. Germline V gene sequence: CDR1 LGHNA, CDR2 YNFKEQ. V lost 1 base and J 8 bases, leaving 20 bases between the germline ends. The CDR3 protein is CASSQGQGTEGGGYTF. In nucleotides, the CDR3 is TGTGCCAGCAGCCAAGGGCAGGGGACGGAAGGGGGAGGCTACACCTTC.

The chain carries TRBV4-2 and TRBJ1-1; TRBD1 matches 7 bases. Germline V lookup: CDR1 LGHNA, CDR2 YNFKEQ. The ends lost 5 bases at V and 0 bases at J; junction bases unmatched: 3. This CDR3 comprises 14 residues. The CDR3 sequence: CASSLTGMNTEAFF. CDR3 bases: TGTGCCAGCAGCTTGACAGGGATGAACACTGAAGCTTTCTTT.

The chain employs TRBV18 and TRBJ1-5; TRBD1 might be the D (6 bases). The CDR3 is 14 amino acids. CDR1 is KGHSH, CDR2 LQKENI, per germline. V was shortened by 3 bases and J by 6 bases, with 12 bases between the two germline ends. CDR3 coding DNA: TGTGCCAGCTCACCGGCGGGGGGCGGTCAGCCCCAGCATTTT. As protein: CASSPAGGGQPQHF.

This rearrangement joins TRBV19 to TRBJ1-5; D is perhaps TRBD1 (5 bases). CDR3 length: 17 amino acids. Trimming shortened V by 0 bases and J by 3 bases, and 15 bases separated the two germline ends. Germline V gives CDR1 LNHDA, CDR2 SQIVND (reference sequence). Here the CDR3 reads CASSIDSSRANNQPQHF. As DNA, the CDR3 is TGTGCCAGTAGTATAGATTCGAGCAGGGCGAACAATCAGCCCCAGCATTTT.

The rearrangement uses TRBV12-5 and TRBJ2-3; D gene uncertain. This CDR3 contains 15 residues. Germline CDR1 LGHNT, CDR2 FRNRAP. Trimming cost V 0 bases and J 0 bases, with 7 bases left between them. CDR3 nucleotide sequence: TGTGCTAGTGGTTTGGTATTAGGCAGCACAGATACGCAGTATTTT. It specifies CASGLVLGSTDTQYF.

The CDR3 sequence: CASRYQGPQHF. The CDR3 DNA sequence: TGTGCCAGCAGGTATCAAGGTCCCCAGCATTTT. The chain has TRBV6-5 and TRBJ1-5; D is ambiguous. Trimming removed 6 bases from V and 10 bases from J, with 10 bases in between. The CDR3 loop spans 11 amino acids. Germline CDR1 is MNHEY and CDR2 is SVGAGI.

V and J are TRBV6-6 and TRBJ1-1, with a possible D match to TRBD1 (5 bases). Germline V gene data show CDR1 as MNHNY and CDR2 as SVGAGI (reference sequence). V was pared by 5 bases and J by 10 bases, with 14 bases between. The CDR3 consists of 12 residues. The CDR3: CASSRDRERAFF. CDR3 DNA: TGTGCCAGCAGTCGGGACCGGGAGCGAGCTTTCTTT.

This chain joins TRBV6-5 and TRBJ1-2, with D possibly being TRBD1 (5 bases). Germline CDR1 and CDR2: MNHEY and SVGAGI. The CDR3 extends over 15 amino acids. The germline V and J ends were trimmed by 2 bases and 0 bases, with 10 bases remaining between them. DNA of the CDR3: TGTGCCAGCAGTTACCGGGGCAGGGCTAACTATGGCTACACCTTC. It specifies CASSYRGRANYGYTF.

Written as DNA, the CDR3 is TGCGCCAGCAGCACGCGTCCCGGGACGGGGAACACTGAAGCTTTCTTT. Protein sequence: CASSTRPGTGNTEAFF. The chain combines TRBV5-1 with TRBJ1-1; D may be TRBD1 (5 bases). V lost 4 bases to trimming and J lost 1 base, with 17 bases between them. The CDR3 is 16 residues long. Germline CDR1 reads SGHRS; CDR2 reads YFSETQ.

The chain joins TRBV9 to TRBJ2-2, with 9 bases fitting TRBD2. The CDR3 sequence is 16 residues long. The ends lost 1 base at V and 4 bases at J; junction bases unmatched: 5. Germline lookup yields CDR1 SGDLS and CDR2 YYNGEE. The CDR3 protein is CASSVRLAASTGELFF. In DNA, the CDR3 is TGTGCCAGCAGCGTAAGACTAGCGGCCAGCACCGGGGAGCTGTTTTTT.

V gene TRBV6-5 combines with J gene TRBJ2-1, with TRBD1 as a possible D gene (6 bases). The germline gives CDR1 MNHEY, CDR2 SVGAGI. The CDR3 sequence is 15 residues long. The V and J ends lost 5 bases and 4 bases respectively, with 15 bases between them. The CDR3 sequence is CASSPTGRLYNEQFF. CDR3 in DNA: TGTGCCAGCAGTCCTACAGGGCGTCTTTACAATGAGCAGTTCTTC.

The chain recombines TRBV11-1 with TRBJ1-6, with TRBD1 matching 8 bases. V shed 1 base and J 7 bases; nucleotides not matched to a gene: 9. CDR3 size: 17 residues. Germline V gene lookup returns CDR1 SGHAT and CDR2 FQDESV (reference sequence). CDR3: CASSLVVRQGANSPLHF. CDR3 DNA: TGTGCCAGCAGCTTAGTAGTTAGGCAGGGGGCGAATTCACCCCTCCACTTT.

The CDR3 DNA sequence: TGTGCCAGCAGCCAATTACAGGCCAACGCCGGCTACACCTTC. Residues: CASSQLQANAGYTF. V and J are TRBV16 and TRBJ1-2; D is perhaps TRBD1 (5 bases). The CDR3 contains 14 residues. Germline assignment: CDR1 KGHSY and CDR2 FQNENV. Trimming took off 1 base at V and 8 bases at J, with 14 bases between the two ends.